The 8 T cell receptor beta chains below come from one sample, sequenced in a study of T-cell reconstitution after alpha-beta-depleted transplantation in children. Unique molecular identifiers were incorporated when the TCRbeta library was constructed. TCRdb passed the PCR reads through MiXCR, listing each CDR3 protein once. The table includes 200,000 or so distinct CDR3 sequences, approximately 6.3% detected once. The input for sequencing was PBMCs, taken before TCRalphabeta/CD19-depleted stem cell transplant. The receptors were sampled from a boy younger than 10 with acute lymphoblastic leukemia, due to receive a stem cell transplant.

The V and J genes are TRBV20-1 and TRBJ1-2, with TRBD1 matching over 7 bases. V shed 4 bases and J 5 bases; nucleotides not matched to a gene: 13. The CDR3 is made up of 15 amino acids. Germline V gives CDR1 DFQATT, CDR2 SNEGSKA (reference sequence). The CDR3 protein is CSATETGTAPYGYTF. The CDR3 DNA reads TGCAGTGCTACCGAGACCGGGACAGCTCCATATGGCTACACCTTC.

The rearrangement uses TRBV10-2 and TRBJ1-5; 9 bases agree with TRBD1. The junction had 9 bases not matched to a gene; V was cut back by 6 bases and J by 3 bases. Germline values: CDR1 WSHSY, CDR2 SAAADI. The CDR3 loop spans 16 amino acids. CDR3 coding DNA: TGCGCCAGCAGCACGACAGGGGGAATTCACAATCAGCCCCAGCATTTT. Translated, it gives CASSTTGGIHNQPQHF.

The chain carries TRBV29-1 and TRBJ2-7, with TRBD1 matching over 9 bases. V was clipped by 4 bases and J by 0 bases; unmatched bases: 4. The germline gives CDR1 SQVTM, CDR2 ANQGSEA. This CDR3 has 14 residues. CDR3 nucleotides: TGCAGCGTTGGGGACAGGGCGCGCTCCTACGAGCAGTACTTC. Its translation is CSVGDRARSYEQYF.

V is TRBV20-1 and J is TRBJ2-1; D unresolved. Trimming pared 4 bases from V and 2 bases from J, leaving 9 bases between. Germline V gene data show CDR1 as DFQATT and CDR2 as SNEGSKA (reference sequence). CDR3 length: 13 amino acids. The CDR3 nucleotides read TGCAGTGCTATCTCAGACCCCTACAATGAGCAGTTCTTC. Protein: CSAISDPYNEQFF.

This clonotype was counted many times. One end of the junction does not line up with germline, which may come from a read error. The rearrangement links TRBV20-1 to TRBJ2-1; 14 nucleotides match TRBD2. Germline V gene lookup returns CDR1 DFQATT and CDR2 SNEGSKA (reference sequence). The CDR3 totals 16 residues. This CDR3 is CSTSGTSGSSYNEQFF. DNA for the CDR3: TGCAGTACTAGCGGGACTAGCGGGAGCTCCTACAATGAGCAGTTCTTC.

The table lists this clonotype with many counts. The gene calls are TRBV6-2 or TRBV6-3 and TRBJ1-5, with D hard to call. Germline CDR1 and CDR2: MNHEY and SVGEGT. The CDR3 contains 11 residues. V dropped 6 bases and J dropped 3 bases, with 3 bases sitting between them. The CDR3 reads CASRNNQPQHF. CDR3 nucleotides: TGTGCCAGCAGAAACAATCAGCCCCAGCATTTT.

This clonotype showed up just a few times. This chain links TRBV20-1 with TRBJ2-7; D possibly uses TRBD1 or TRBD2 (5 bases each). In germline, CDR1 is DFQATT, CDR2 SNEGSKA (reference sequence). V was trimmed by 6 bases and J by 0 bases, leaving 18 bases between them. CDR3 length equals 15 residues. The CDR3 DNA reads TGCAGTGCCCAGGGACCGGGGCCCAACTCCTACGAGCAGTACTTC. Encoded protein: CSAQGPGPNSYEQYF.

This clonotype came up many times. A read error may account for a junction end that differs from germline. This chain uses TRBV28 with TRBJ1-5; D is ambiguous. Germline loops: CDR1 MDHEN, CDR2 SYDVKM. The CDR3 totals 15 residues. Written as DNA, the CDR3 is TGTGCCAGCAGTTACCGACCCTCGACGGGTCAGCCCCAGAATTTT. Its translation is CASSYRPSTGQPQNF.